The table lists the clone carrying this T cell receptor (beta chain) with many counts. The data originate from a study of CD8 T cells in ankylosing spondylitis. TCRdb reanalysed the 5' RACE reads using MiXCR and keeps one entry per CDR3 protein. Of some 250,000 distinct CDR3 sequences listed, about 10% are singletons. The V end was cut by 4 bases, the J end by 8 bases, with 21 bases between. The germline V gene encodes CDR1 SGHRS and CDR2 YFSETQ. There are 15 residues in the CDR3. The source material was blood, either unsorted or a sorted T cell fraction (not recorded which). This TCR derives from a male donor with ankylosing spondylitis or in good health (not recorded which). V gene TRBV5-1 combines with J gene TRBJ1-1; a possible D gene is TRBD1 (6 bases). CDR3 sequence (DNA): TGCGCCAGCAGCGGCCAACAGGGATCCGGTCCCGAAGCTTTCTTT. As protein: CASSGQQGSGPEAFF.